The TCR beta chain described here comes from a study of cytomegalovirus exposure and HLA in healthy donors. Study-level findings and limits: Prior analysis indicated that the majority of TCR beta V segments exhibited productivity approximately 87% or approximately 30% of the time. Sequencing artifact likely explains a cluster of highly shared sequence variants. According to a later analysis, donors in an Asian-associated ancestry cluster reportedly had fewer N-insertions than the 666-donor mean.

Healthy bone marrow donors formed the donor group. About this clone: Its antigen is undetermined.

The PCR contained 60 Vbeta and 13 Jbeta primers. Libraries were prepared by immunoSEQ multiplex PCR; TCRdb keeps only in-frame clonotypes and omits some of them. The data hold about 250,000 clones, with over 75% observed a single time. The V gene lost 4 bases and the J gene lost 9 bases, with 10 bases spanning the gap. This CDR3 is 11 amino acids long. Germline loops: CDR1 SQVTM, CDR2 ANQGSEA. The clonotype was recovered from a boy aged 5-17 years in good health and CMV-seronegative. The sample was PBMCs. J is TRBJ2-1 and V is TRBV29-1; TRBD2 is a possible D gene (6 bases). CDR3 nucleotides: TGCAGCGTTGGGCGGGGCAGTGAGCAGTTCTTC. The encoded protein is CSVGRGSEQFF.